The clone carrying this TCR beta chain occurred a few times. Its specificity is not known. This specimen belongs to a study of T-cell memory formation after mild COVID-19. The CDR3 sequence is 14 residues long. V was pared by 5 bases and J by 3 bases, with 5 bases of the junction left unmatched. Germline-derived CDR1 and CDR2 are SNHLY and FYNNEI. TCRdb ran MiXCR on the 5' RACE reads and lists one entry per CDR3 protein. This table has 150,000 to 200,000 distinct CDR3 sequences, more than 9% appearing once. Study results and limitations: Researchers found some responding clones in pre-infection memory, a sign that cross-reactive memory joined. The main location of contracting CD4+ clones was CM and EM, and that of contracting CD8+ clones was EMRA.

The clonotype originates from a man aged 18 to 29 who had mild COVID-19 (a few samples of this study predate the infection). Cell type and time point are not known. Sequenced material: PBMCs or a T cell subset sorted from them (not recorded which). V is TRBV2 and J is TRBJ1-1; TRBD1 matches at 8 bases. The CDR3 DNA reads as TGTGCCAGCAGTCCAGGGGGCGCGCACACTGAAGCTTTCTTT. Amino acids: CASSPGGAHTEAFF.